The 3 T cell receptor beta chains given below trace back to one sample, sequenced in a study of blood T cell repertoires in COVID-19. Assay: immunoSEQ multiplex PCR; the TCRdb copy retains only in-frame clones and omits some. The sample gives 150,000 to 200,000 clones, 75% to 90% of which show up once; under 10% is in the top ten. Input material: peripheral blood. These receptors were obtained from a woman in her 70s with COVID-19, enrolled during active disease.

The sample holds one count of this clone. V usage is TRBV6-2 or TRBV6-3 and J usage is TRBJ2-3; TRBD1 matches 7 bases. The length of the CDR3 is 15 residues. Per the germline V gene, CDR1 is MNHEY and CDR2 is SVGEGT. The ends lost 2 bases at V and 5 bases at J; junction bases unmatched: 7. This CDR3 reads CASSYIGTVGDTQYF. CDR3 coding DNA: TGTGCCAGCAGTTACATTGGGACAGTGGGAGATACGCAGTATTTT.

The genes are TRBV5-4 and TRBJ1-2; 8 nucleotides agree with TRBD1. Germline V gene data show CDR1 as SGHNT and CDR2 as YYREEE (reference sequence). The CDR3 loop spans 15 amino acids. V dropped 6 bases and J dropped 5; count of bases not matched to a gene: 12. CDR3: CASIDPGGADYGYTF. CDR3 sequence (DNA): TGTGCCAGCATCGATCCAGGGGGCGCGGATTATGGCTACACCTTC.

The CDR3 is CASSIGRTGGWNEQFF. In nucleotides, the CDR3 is TGTGCCAGTAGTATAGGCAGGACAGGGGGATGGAATGAGCAGTTCTTC. The chain uses TRBV19 and TRBJ2-1, with 10 bases lining up with TRBD1. Unmatched junction bases numbered 7, after V lost 1 base and J lost 7 bases. The CDR3 extends over 16 amino acids. CDR1 LNHDA and CDR2 SQIVND come from the germline V gene (reference sequence). Variable domain in full (rest from reference TRBV19 and TRBJ2-1): DGGITQSPKYLFRKEGQNVTLSCEQNLNHDAMYWYRQDPGQGLRLIYYSQIVNDFQKGDIAEGYSVSREKKESFPLTVTSAQKNPTAFYLCASSIGRTGGWNEQFFGPGTRLTVL.